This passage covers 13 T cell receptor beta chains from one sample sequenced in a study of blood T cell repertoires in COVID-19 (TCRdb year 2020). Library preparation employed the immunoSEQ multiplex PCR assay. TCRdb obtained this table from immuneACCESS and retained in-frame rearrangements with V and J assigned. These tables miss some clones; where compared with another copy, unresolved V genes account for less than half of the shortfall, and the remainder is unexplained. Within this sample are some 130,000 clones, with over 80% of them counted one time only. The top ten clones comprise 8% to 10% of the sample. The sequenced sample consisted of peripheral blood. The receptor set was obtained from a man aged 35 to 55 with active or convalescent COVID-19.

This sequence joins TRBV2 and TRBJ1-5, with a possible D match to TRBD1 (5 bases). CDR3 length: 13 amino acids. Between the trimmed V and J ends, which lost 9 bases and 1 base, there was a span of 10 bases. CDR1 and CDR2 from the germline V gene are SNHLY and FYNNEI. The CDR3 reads CASGGGSNQPQHF. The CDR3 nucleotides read TGTGCCAGTGGGGGGGGAAGCAATCAGCCCCAGCATTTT.

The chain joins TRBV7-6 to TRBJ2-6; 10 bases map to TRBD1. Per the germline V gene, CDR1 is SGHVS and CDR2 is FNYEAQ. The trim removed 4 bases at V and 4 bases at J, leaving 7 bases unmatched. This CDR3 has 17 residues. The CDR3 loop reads CASSSGTGVAGANVLTF. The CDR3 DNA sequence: TGTGCCAGCAGCTCCGGGACAGGGGTTGCCGGGGCCAACGTCCTGACTTTC. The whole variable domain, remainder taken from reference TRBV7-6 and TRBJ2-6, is GAGVSQSPRYKVTKRGQDVALRCDPISGHVSLYWYRQALGQGPEFLTYFNYEAQQDKSGLPNDRFSAERPEGSISTLTIQRTEQRDSAMYRCASSSGTGVAGANVLTFGAGSRLTVL.

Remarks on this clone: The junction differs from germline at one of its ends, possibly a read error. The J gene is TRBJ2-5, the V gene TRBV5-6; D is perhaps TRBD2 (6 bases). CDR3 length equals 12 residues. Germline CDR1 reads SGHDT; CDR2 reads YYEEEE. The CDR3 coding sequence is TGTGCCAGCAGCCCCCGCCGGACTAAGGACCACTTC. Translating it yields CASSPRRTKDHF.

CDR3 sequence reads: CASSPAGGGSDTQYF. Here the CDR3 DNA reads TGTGCCAGCAGTCCTGCGGGGGGGGGTTCAGATACGCAGTATTTT. V is TRBV6-4 and J is TRBJ2-3, with 9 bases identical to TRBD2. Germline V CDR1 and CDR2: MRHNA, SNTAGT. The CDR3 covers 15 residues. V was clipped by 5 bases and J by 4 bases; unmatched bases: 7.

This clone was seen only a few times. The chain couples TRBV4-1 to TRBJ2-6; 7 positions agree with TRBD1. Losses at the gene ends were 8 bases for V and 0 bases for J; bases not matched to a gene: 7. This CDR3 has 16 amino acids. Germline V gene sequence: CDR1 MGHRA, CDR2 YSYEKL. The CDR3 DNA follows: TGCGCCAGCGGGACAGAGCCAAACTCTGGGGCCAACGTCCTGACTTTC. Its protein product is CASGTEPNSGANVLTF.

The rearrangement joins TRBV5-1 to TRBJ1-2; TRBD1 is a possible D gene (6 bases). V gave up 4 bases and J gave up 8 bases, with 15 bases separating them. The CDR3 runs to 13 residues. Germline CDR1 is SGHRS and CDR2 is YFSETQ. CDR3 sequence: CASSAEGTYGYTF. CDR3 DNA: TGCGCCAGCAGCGCTGAGGGGACATACGGCTACACCTTC.

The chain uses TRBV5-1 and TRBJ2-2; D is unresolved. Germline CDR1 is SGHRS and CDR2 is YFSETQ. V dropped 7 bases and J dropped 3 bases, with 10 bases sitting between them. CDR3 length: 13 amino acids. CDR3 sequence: CASFPVDTGELFF. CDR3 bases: TGCGCCAGCTTTCCGGTCGACACCGGGGAGCTGTTTTTT. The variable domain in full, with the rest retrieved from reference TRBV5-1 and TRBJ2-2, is KAGVTQTPRYLIKTRGQQVTLSCSPISGHRSVSWYQQTPGQGLQFLFEYFSETQRNKGNFPGRFSGRQFSNSRSEMNVSTLELGDSALYLCASFPVDTGELFFGEGSRLTVL.

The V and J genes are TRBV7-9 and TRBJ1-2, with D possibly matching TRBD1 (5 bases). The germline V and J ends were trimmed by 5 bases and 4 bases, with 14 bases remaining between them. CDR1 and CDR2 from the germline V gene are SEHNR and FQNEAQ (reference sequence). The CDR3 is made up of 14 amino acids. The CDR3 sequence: CASSGGDGGYGYTF. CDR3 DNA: TGTGCCAGCAGCGGAGGGGACGGAGGCTATGGCTACACCTTC.

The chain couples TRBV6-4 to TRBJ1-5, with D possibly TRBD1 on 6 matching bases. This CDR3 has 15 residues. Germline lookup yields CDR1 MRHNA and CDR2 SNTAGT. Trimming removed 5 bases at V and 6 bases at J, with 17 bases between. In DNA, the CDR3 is TGTGCCAGCAGTAAAGGGGTGGTAGGGGGTCAGCCCCAGCATTTT. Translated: CASSKGVVGGQPQHF.

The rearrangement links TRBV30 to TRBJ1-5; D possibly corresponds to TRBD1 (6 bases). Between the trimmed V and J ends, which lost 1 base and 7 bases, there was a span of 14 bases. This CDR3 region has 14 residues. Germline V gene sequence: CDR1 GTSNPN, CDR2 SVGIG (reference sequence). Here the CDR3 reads CAWSGVSGEQPQHF. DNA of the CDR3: TGTGCCTGGAGTGGTGTGTCAGGGGAACAGCCCCAGCATTTT. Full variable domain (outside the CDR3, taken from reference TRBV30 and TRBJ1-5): SQTIHQWPATLVQPVGSPLSLECTVEGTSNPNLYWYRQAAGRGLQLLFYSVGIGQISSEVPQNLSASRPQDRQFILSSKKLLLSDSGFYLCAWSGVSGEQPQHFGDGTRLSIL.

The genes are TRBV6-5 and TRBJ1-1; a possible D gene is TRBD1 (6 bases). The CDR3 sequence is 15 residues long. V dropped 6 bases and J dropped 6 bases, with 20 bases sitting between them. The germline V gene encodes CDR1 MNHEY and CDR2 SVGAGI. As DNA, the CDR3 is TGTGCCAGCAGACTACAGGGAACCTCTCTGTCTGAAGCTTTCTTT. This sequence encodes CASRLQGTSLSEAFF.

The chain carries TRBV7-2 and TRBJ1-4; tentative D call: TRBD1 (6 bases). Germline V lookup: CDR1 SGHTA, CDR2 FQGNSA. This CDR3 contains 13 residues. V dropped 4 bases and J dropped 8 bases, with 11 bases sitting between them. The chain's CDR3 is CASSWAGAEKLFF. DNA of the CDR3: TGTGCCAGCAGCTGGGCGGGGGCGGAAAAACTGTTTTTT.

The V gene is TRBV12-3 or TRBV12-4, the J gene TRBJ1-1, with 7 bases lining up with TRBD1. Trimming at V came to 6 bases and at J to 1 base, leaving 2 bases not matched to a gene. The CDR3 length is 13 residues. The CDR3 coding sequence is TGTGCCAGCAGCCGGACAGGGAACACTGAAGCTTTCTTT. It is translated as CASSRTGNTEAFF.